The rows below give T cell receptor beta chains drawn from one sample of a study of a mutant IDH1 vaccine in newly diagnosed glioma. The protocol was immunoSEQ multiplex PCR, while the TCRdb copy is restricted to in-frame clones and leaves out a portion. The top ten hold 1.6% of the sample, which has 58,000 or so clones, 86% seen once. Antigen specificity for these receptors is unknown. The material sequenced was PBMCs, taken from a glioma patient whose treatment included an IDH1 peptide vaccine. These receptor sequences come from a man aged 40-55 years with glioma. Both conserved end residues are part of each CDR3. D genes are given only for firm matches. Size tells how often a clone was seen (once, few, many) or the class of an expanded clone, and some rows leave it out.

d_call j_call clone_size v_call cdr3_nt cdr3_aa
TRBD1 TRBJ2-2 few TRBV6-5 TGTGCCAGCAGTACAGACAGGGGAGACACCGGGGAGCTGTTTTTT CASSTDRGDTGELFF
TRBD2 TRBJ2-7 . TRBV10-3 TGTGCCATCAGCCTAGGACTAGCGGGAGGGTACGAGCAGTACTTC CAISLGLAGGYEQYF
. TRBJ1-2 . TRBV10-2 TGCGCCAGCAAAATCGACCTACTGGCTAACTATGGCTACACCTTC CASKIDLLANYGYTF
. TRBJ1-2 . TRBV9 TGTGCCAGCACCCCCGGAGGGGCTAACTATGGCTACACCTTC CASTPGGANYGYTF
. TRBJ1-5 . TRBV10-3 TGTGCCACAAGTCATTCAGTTACGCACCTAGGCGATCAGCCCCAGCATTTT CATSHSVTHLGDQPQHF
. TRBJ1-5 . TRBV5-1 TGCGCCAGCAGCTTTAACGGGGAAAATCAGCCCCAGCATTTT CASSFNGENQPQHF
TRBD2 TRBJ2-7 . TRBV5-4 TGTGCCAGCAGCTTAGCGGGATCCTACGAGCAGTACTTC CASSLAGSYEQYF
. TRBJ2-3 few TRBV19 TGTGCCAGTAGTATGGGGATATCCATGGCAGATACGCAGTATTTT CASSMGISMADTQYF
. TRBJ1-3 once TRBV18 TGTGCCAGCTCACCCCTCGGGCCAGGGCAAAGTGGAAACACCATATATTTT CASSPLGPGQSGNTIYF
. TRBJ2-3 . TRBV7-2 TGTGCCAGCAGCTTAAGCGGGCAGGTGACAGATACGCAGTATTTT CASSLSGQVTDTQYF
TRBD1 TRBJ1-5 . TRBV19 TGTGCCAGTAGTATAGATCCGGGACAGGCAAACCAGCCCCAGCATTTT CASSIDPGQANQPQHF
TRBD1 TRBJ2-5 . TRBV5-1 TGCGCCAGCAGCACCGGGACAGGCAGCGAGACCCAGTACTTC CASSTGTGSETQYF
. TRBJ1-1 . TRBV5-1 TGCGCCAGCAGCTTGGATCTGAGGAACACTGAAGCTTTCTTT CASSLDLRNTEAFF
TRBD2 TRBJ2-7 . TRBV5-5 TGTGCCAGCAGCTTGGGACTAGCGGGAGCATACGAGCAGTACTTC CASSLGLAGAYEQYF
TRBD1 TRBJ1-4 . TRBV7-9 TGTGCCAGCAGCACAGGGGTTAATGAAAAACTGTTTTTT CASSTGVNEKLFF
TRBD1 TRBJ1-2 . TRBV6-4 TGTGCCAGCAGTGAGTCCGGGACAGGGGCCCTCTATGGCTACACCTTC CASSESGTGALYGYTF
. TRBJ2-1 once TRBV5-4 TGTGCCAGCAGCCGACTCCCGAGCTCCTACAATGAGCAGTTCTTC CASSRLPSSYNEQFF
. TRBJ1-6 . TRBV29-1 TGCAGCGTTGCTTGGGGGTACTCCTATAATTCACCCCTCCACTTT CSVAWGYSYNSPLHF
. TRBJ1-1 . TRBV7-2 TGTGCCAGCAGCTTAGTTCTGGGGACGGAGGCTTTCTTT CASSLVLGTEAFF
TRBD1 TRBJ1-2 . TRBV5-1 TGCGCCAGCAGCTTGGCCAGGGACAGACCTTATGGCTACACCTTC CASSLARDRPYGYTF
. TRBJ1-1 . TRBV6-6 TGTGCCAGCAGGGCCGTACAAGGATCGAACACTGAAGCTTTCTTT CASRAVQGSNTEAFF
. TRBJ2-3 . TRBV5-1 TGCGCCAGCAGCTTTACAGATACGCAGTATTTT CASSFTDTQYF
. TRBJ1-1 . TRBV7-9 TGTGCCAGCAGCTTACGGCAGGGAGGGTACACTGAAGCTTTCTTT CASSLRQGGYTEAFF
. TRBJ2-5 . TRBV7-6 TGTGCCAGCAGCGAACTTGTGGGAGAGACCCAGTACTTC CASSELVGETQYF
. TRBJ2-7 . TRBV19 TGTGCCAGTAGTAAGACAACAAGGGCCTACGAGCAGTACTTC CASSKTTRAYEQYF
. TRBJ2-2 few TRBV18 TGTGCCAGCTCACCGGCTAGCGTTAAAGGGGACACCGGGGAGCTGTTTTTT CASSPASVKGDTGELFF
TRBD1 TRBJ1-2 . TRBV6-4 TGTGCCAGCAGTGCCACCACTATCACAGGGGCACACGGCTACACCTTC CASSATTITGAHGYTF
. TRBJ2-5 . TRBV28 TGTGCCAGCAGTCGTTTCTCCCTAGGGACCCAGTACTTC CASSRFSLGTQYF
TRBD2 TRBJ2-1 . TRBV29-1 TGCAGCGTCGCTAGCGGCTCCTACAATGAGCAGTTCTTC CSVASGSYNEQFF
. TRBJ2-1 few TRBV6-5 TGTGCCAGCAGTTACTCTAGGGGGGATAATGAGCAGTTCTTC CASSYSRGDNEQFF
. TRBJ2-5 . TRBV19 TGTGCCAGTAGTATTTTAGTCCAAGAGACCCAGTACTTC CASSILVQETQYF
. TRBJ2-3 . TRBV19 TGTGCCAGTAGTTGGGGCGGACGGAACACAGATACGCAGTATTTT CASSWGGRNTDTQYF
TRBD2 TRBJ2-5 once TRBV5-1 TGCGCCAGCAGCTTGGTCCTGGCGGGGGGCTCCGTACGGACCCAGTACTTC CASSLVLAGGSVRTQYF
TRBD1 TRBJ2-2 . TRBV5-6 TGTGCCAGCAGCTTGGCAGGGGGCGCCGGGGAGCTGTTTTTT CASSLAGGAGELFF
TRBD2 TRBJ2-5 medium-sized TRBV18 TGTGCCAGCTCACCGGCTAGCGGGAAAGAGACCCAGTACTTC CASSPASGKETQYF
TRBD2 TRBJ2-7 . TRBV27 TGTGCCAGCAGTTTCGGAGCGGGAGGGTACGAGCAGTACTTC CASSFGAGGYEQYF
. TRBJ2-7 once TRBV19 TGTGCCAGTAGTATAGGAGGGGGAGATTACGAGCAGTACTTC CASSIGGGDYEQYF
. TRBJ2-7 . TRBV5-6 TGTGCCAGCAGGGAAAGGGACGGTTCCTACGAGCAGTACTTC CASRERDGSYEQYF
TRBD2 TRBJ2-1 . TRBV5-1 TGCGCCAGCAGAGACGGACTAGGGACCTACAATGAGCAGTTCTTC CASRDGLGTYNEQFF
TRBD1 TRBJ2-1 . TRBV7-9 TGTGCCAGCAGCCGGGGACAGGGTGGGGATGAGCAGTTCTTC CASSRGQGGDEQFF
. TRBJ1-2 . TRBV19 TGTGCCAGTAGTATCAACGATAACTATGGCTACACCTTC CASSINDNYGYTF
. TRBJ2-7 . TRBV7-6 TGTGCCAGCAGCTTCGGGACGGCTACCGAGCAGTACTTC CASSFGTATEQYF
TRBD1 TRBJ1-3 . TRBV6-5 TGTGCCAGCAGTTCTCTCAAAGGGGGCGCCATATATTTT CASSSLKGGAIYF
. TRBJ2-2 . TRBV6-6 TGTGCCAGCAGATGGAATACCGGGGAGCTGTTTTTT CASRWNTGELFF
TRBD2 TRBJ2-3 few TRBV7-9 TGTGCCAGCAGCTTAGCTAGCGGGAGTTGGTTAAGCACAGATACGCAGTATTTT CASSLASGSWLSTDTQYF
. TRBJ1-5 . TRBV2 TGTGCCAGCAGAAACAGCGCGGGGGTTAATCAGCCCCAGCATTTT CASRNSAGVNQPQHF
. TRBJ2-7 . TRBV19 TGTGCCAGTAGGCTGGACAGTCCCCCTTACGAGCAGTACTTC CASRLDSPPYEQYF
. TRBJ1-1 . TRBV2 TGTGCCAGCCTTTCGGAAGGGAAAATCGCTGAAGCTTTCTTT CASLSEGKIAEAFF
. TRBJ1-1 . TRBV9 TGTGCCAGCAGCGTATCTGGGAACACTGAAGCTTTCTTT CASSVSGNTEAFF
. TRBJ2-5 . TRBV5-5 TGTGCCAGCAGCTGGACACCCCGGGCGGCGGGACAAGAGACCCAGTACTTC CASSWTPRAAGQETQYF
. TRBJ1-4 . TRBV2 TGTGCCAGCAGTGAACGACGGGGTGTGGGTGAAAAACTGTTTTTT CASSERRGVGEKLFF
TRBD2 TRBJ2-2 . TRBV4-1 TGCGCCAGCAGGGGAGCGGGAGGGCCGGGTACCGGGGAGCTGTTTTTT CASRGAGGPGTGELFF
. TRBJ2-6 once TRBV10-3 TGTGCCATCAGGGACAAGAACACTGGGGCCAACGTCCTGACTTTC CAIRDKNTGANVLTF